Below are 6 T cell receptor beta chains sequenced from a single sample in a study of blood T cells in healthy people across ages. The second PCR ran roughly 7 to 11 cycles with a sample-barcoded 5' primer and J-beta primers. TCRdb reprocessed the 5' RACE reads via MiXCR and lists one record per CDR3 protein. Of 800,000 or so distinct CDR3 sequences in the sample, 62% were seen once. The material sequenced was blood. The receptor source for this set is a man under 40 in good health.

This chain connects TRBV27 to TRBJ1-5; D gene ambiguous. Germline loops: CDR1 MNHEY, CDR2 SMNVEV (reference sequence). CDR3 size: 15 residues. Trimming took 0 bases from V and 10 from J, leaving 16 bases between them. CDR3 protein: CASSLSRAAEEPQHF. The CDR3 DNA is TGTGCCAGCAGTTTATCGCGGGCGGCCGAAGAACCCCAGCATTTT.

About this clonotype itself: A much more abundant neighbour one base away suggests this may be a read error. As DNA, the CDR3 is TGTGCCAGCAACTTGGGGTGGAGCCAGACATATGGCTACACCTTC. This gives the protein CASNLGWSQTYGYTF. The chain carries TRBV7-2 and TRBJ1-2; D not certain. CDR3 size: 15 residues. CDR1 is SGHTA and CDR2 is FQGNSA in the germline V gene. The V end was cut by 7 bases, the J end by 5 bases, with 20 bases between. Full variable domain (missing parts from reference TRBV7-2 and TRBJ1-2): GAGVSQSPSNKVTEKGKDVELRCDPISGHTALYWYRQSLGQGLEFLIYFQGNSAPDKSGLPSDRFSAERTGGSVSTLTIQRTQQEDSAVYLCASNLGWSQTYGYTFGSGTRLTVV.

This clonotype has more than one count but fewer than ten. The chain is built from TRBV12-3 or TRBV12-4 and TRBJ2-1; D possibly corresponds to TRBD2 (6 bases). Trimming shortened V by 3 bases and J by 4 bases, and 10 bases separated the two germline ends. This CDR3 region has 14 residues. DNA of the CDR3: TGTGCCAGCAGTTTGGGGGGATGGTACAATGAGCAGTTCTTC. Amino acids: CASSLGGWYNEQFF.

V is TRBV15 and J is TRBJ2-6, with D hard to call. The germline gives CDR1 LNHNV, CDR2 YYDKDF (reference sequence). Trimming stripped 0 bases from V and 2 bases from J, with 2 bases between. The CDR3 has 14 residues. For the CDR3, the DNA is TGTGCCACCAGCAGAGACCCTGGGGCCAACGTCCTGACTTTC. The encoded protein is CATSRDPGANVLTF.

The rearrangement uses TRBV20-1 and TRBJ2-7, with D possibly being TRBD1 or TRBD2 (5 bases each). CDR3 length: 14 residues. Trimming left V 1 base short and J 5 bases short, with 15 bases between. From germline, CDR1 is DFQATT and CDR2 SNEGSKA (reference sequence). CDR3 in DNA: TGCAGTGCTAGAGGCCGGGGACCCCCAAACGAGCAGTACTTC. It is translated as CSARGRGPPNEQYF.

The chain combines TRBV7-9 with TRBJ2-5; no reliable D call. With the DNA end fitting TRBJ2-7 better, the J assignment may be wrong. CDR1 is SEHNR and CDR2 is FQNEAQ in the germline V gene (reference sequence). The CDR3 has 15 residues. CDR3 amino acids: CASSLPLSVAGEQYF. In DNA, the CDR3 is TGTGCCAGCAGCTTACCGCTGTCGGTCGCCGGCGAGCAGTACTTC.